This entry features one TCR beta chain sequence. The data belong to a study of cytotoxic CD8 clonotypes in ibrutinib-treated CLL. The CDR3 contains 17 residues. The V gene's germline CDR1 is SGHTA and CDR2 FQGNSA. The V end was cut by 0 bases, the J end by 0 bases, with 9 bases between. The protocol was immunoSEQ multiplex PCR, while the TCRdb copy is restricted to in-frame clones and leaves out a portion. The data hold 300,000 to 350,000 clones, with about 80% observed a single time. This chain connects TRBV7-2 to TRBJ2-6; D gene unclear. The source was PBMCs, collected before ibrutinib treatment. The source of this sequence is a human donor with chronic lymphocytic leukemia. CDR3 nucleotides: TGTGCCAGCAGCTTAGCGGCAGTGGGCTCTGGGGCCAACGTCCTGACTTTC. This codes for CASSLAAVGSGANVLTF. The full variable domain, with the rest looked up from reference TRBV7-2 and TRBJ2-6, is GAGVSQSPSNKVTEKGKDVELRCDPISGHTALYWYRQSLGQGLEFLIYFQGNSAPDKSGLPSDRFSAERTGGSVSTLTIQRTQQEDSAVYLCASSLAAVGSGANVLTFGAGSRLTVL.